The T cell receptor (beta chain) under discussion was sequenced for a study of identifying expanded T cells in peripheral blood. Study-wide results and limits: Clone count variance between roughly 2-week samples rose with total template count. Technical replicates showed around 1.3 changed clones; two weeks 15 to 20; four weeks 19.

Healthy donors had no documented immune events, such as infections, while sampled. Some clones are missing from TCRdb's copy, which holds only in-frame ones; the method was immunoSEQ multiplex PCR. The sample includes under 150,000 clones, approximately 86% seen only once; the top ten take more than 7%. In its sample, this clone was seen once. Its antigen is currently unknown. The CDR3 is 14 amino acids. The germline CDR1 and CDR2 sequences are LNHDA and SQIVND (reference sequence). Trimming cost V 6 bases and J 4 bases; bases outside gene matches: 5. This receptor was obtained from a person aged 18 to 75 in good health. This chain joins TRBV19 and TRBJ1-1, with TRBD1 identical over 10 bases. The sequenced sample was blood. The CDR3 protein is CASRDRGDGTEAFF. CDR3 in DNA: TGTGCCAGTAGGGACAGGGGGGACGGCACTGAAGCTTTCTTT.